What follows are 26 T cell receptor beta chains derived from one specimen sequenced in a study of blood T cell repertoires in COVID-19. The assay was immunoSEQ multiplex PCR, and TCRdb's table has in-frame clones only and misses some. The sample consists of tens of thousands of clones, 86% of them appearing once. Sequencing was performed on peripheral blood. These receptor sequences come from an elderly woman in a cohort sampled during active or convalescent COVID-19.

This sequence joins TRBV28 and TRBJ2-1, with D possibly being TRBD2 (6 bases). The V end was cut by 6 bases, the J end by 4 bases, with 19 bases between. Per germline, CDR1 MDHEN and CDR2 SYDVKM. The CDR3 has 16 residues. The CDR3 sequence is CASREAGGMNYNEQFF. The CDR3 DNA sequence: TGTGCCAGCAGGGAAGCGGGCGGAATGAATTACAATGAGCAGTTCTTC. The whole variable domain, remainder taken from reference TRBV28 and TRBJ2-1, is DVKVTQSSRYLVKRTGEKVFLECVQDMDHENMFWYRQDPGLGLRLIYFSYDVKMKEKGDIPEGYSVSREKKERFSLILESASTNQTSMYLCASREAGGMNYNEQFFGPGTRLTVL.

This chain joins TRBV6-5 and TRBJ1-2; no definite D call. The CDR3 covers 13 residues. With 6 bases removed from V and 4 bases from J, the gap between germline ends came to 12 bases. Germline CDR1 reads MNHEY; CDR2 reads SVGAGI. CDR3 region: CASRPGILYGYTF. Written as DNA, the CDR3 is TGTGCCAGCAGGCCCGGGATACTCTATGGCTACACCTTC.

This chain joins TRBV3-1 (or the pseudogene TRBV3-2) and TRBJ2-7, with 14 bases that match TRBD2. Germline values: CDR1 LGHDT, CDR2 YNNKEL (reference sequence). The CDR3 loop spans 14 amino acids. This CDR3 is CASSQSGGLAGVLV. In DNA, the CDR3 is TGTGCCAGCAGCCAGTCAGGGGGACTAGCGGGAGTTCTCGTC.

The V gene is TRBV6-5, the J gene TRBJ1-2; 11 bases align to TRBD1. After removal of 4 bases from V and 8 bases from J, the junction contained 3 bases not matched to a gene. This CDR3 is 13 amino acids long. CDR1 is MNHEY and CDR2 is SVGAGI in the germline V gene. The CDR3 here is CASSSWTGGGYTF. The CDR3 DNA reads as TGTGCCAGCAGTTCGTGGACAGGGGGCGGCTACACCTTC.

The chain has TRBV24-1 and TRBJ2-3; 9 bases are a match to TRBD1. This CDR3 comprises 15 residues. V was clipped by 7 bases and J by 2 bases; unmatched bases: 6. Germline V gives CDR1 KGHDR, CDR2 SFDVKD. The CDR3 nucleotides are TGTGCCACCAGCACAGGGGGCGGTCTCACAGATACGCAGTATTTT. Amino acid sequence: CATSTGGGLTDTQYF.

This chain links TRBV6-1 with TRBJ2-7; D gene unclear. The CDR3 is made up of 13 amino acids. CDR1 MNHNS and CDR2 SASEGT come from the germline V gene. V was clipped by 5 bases and J by 4 bases, with 12 bases between them. CDR3 region: CASSYTVSYEQYV. CDR3 coding DNA: TGTGCCAGCAGTTATACGGTCTCGTACGAGCAGTACGTC.

The chain couples TRBV5-5 to TRBJ2-3; TRBD2 is a possible D gene (7 bases). Trimming left V 2 bases short and J 4 bases short, with 17 bases between. Germline V gives CDR1 SGHKS, CDR2 YYEKEE (reference sequence). The CDR3 is 16 residues long. CDR3 bases: TGTGCCAGCAGCTTAGGCCACGGGGGGCGGCCAGATACGCAGTATTTT. Translation: CASSLGHGGRPDTQYF.

The chain combines TRBV19 with TRBJ2-5; 11 bases agree with TRBD2. The CDR3 spans 15 residues. The trim removed 5 bases at V and 5 bases at J, leaving 7 bases unmatched. Germline V lookup: CDR1 LNHDA, CDR2 SQIVND (reference sequence). This CDR3 reads CASSVLAGVGETQYF. In nucleotides, the CDR3 is TGTGCCAGTAGTGTACTAGCGGGAGTCGGGGAGACCCAGTACTTC.

This clone was counted between two and nine times. The gene calls are TRBV30 and TRBJ2-7; 7 nucleotides match TRBD1. The CDR3 totals 11 residues. Looked up from germline, CDR1 is GTSNPN and CDR2 is SVGIG (reference sequence). The CDR3 DNA reads TGTGCGCAACAGGGGTCCTACGAGCAGTACTTC. Translating gives CAQQGSYEQYF.

The rearrangement uses TRBV19 and TRBJ2-4; 8 positions match TRBD1. The length of the CDR3 is 16 residues. The junction had 14 bases not matched to a gene; V was cut back by 7 bases and J by 6 bases. Germline CDR1 LNHDA, CDR2 SQIVND (reference sequence). The CDR3 nucleotides read TGTGCCAGTACTGACAGGGGTCAGGGTTTTCTAAACATTCAGTACTTC. It specifies CASTDRGQGFLNIQYF.

The gene calls are TRBV2 and TRBJ2-5; no clear D gene. V was shortened by 10 bases and J by 2 bases, with 11 bases between the two germline ends. The CDR3 covers 12 residues. Germline V gives CDR1 SNHLY, CDR2 FYNNEI. The CDR3 region is CATAADQETQYF. The DNA for the CDR3 is TGTGCCACCGCGGCAGATCAAGAGACCCAGTACTTC.

The genes are TRBV5-5 and TRBJ1-5, with D perhaps TRBD1 (5 bases). Trimming shortened V by 4 bases and J by 6 bases, and 20 bases separated the two germline ends. The CDR3 runs 16 residues. Looked up from germline, CDR1 is SGHKS and CDR2 is YYEKEE (reference sequence). The CDR3 is CASSLKTQGGFQPQHF. Here the CDR3 DNA reads TGTGCCAGCAGCCTCAAAACCCAGGGAGGATTTCAGCCCCAGCATTTT.

The rearrangement links TRBV5-6 to TRBJ1-2, with a weak D call TRBD1 (5 bases). The CDR3 totals 13 residues. V dropped 0 bases and J dropped 8 bases, with 11 bases sitting between them. Germline CDR1 and CDR2: SGHDT and YYEEEE. CDR3 sequence: CASSLVGAMGYTF. Written as DNA, the CDR3 is TGTGCCAGCAGCTTGGTAGGGGCTATGGGCTACACCTTC.

This clone was seen a few times. This rearrangement joins TRBV10-3 to TRBJ1-6; D is ambiguous. The length of the CDR3 is 19 residues. Germline CDR1 is ENHRY and CDR2 is SYGVKD. Between the trimmed V and J ends, which lost 0 bases and 0 bases, there was a span of 15 bases. CDR3 region: CAISESGRRGSSYNSPLHF. CDR3 sequence (DNA): TGTGCCATCAGTGAGTCAGGCAGGAGAGGGAGCTCCTATAATTCACCCCTCCACTTT.

This clone came up once. The rearrangement joins TRBV28 to TRBJ2-2, with 10 bases that match TRBD1. The CDR3 is 15 amino acids. Germline CDR1 reads MDHEN; CDR2 reads SYDVKM. Trimming cost V 0 bases and J 7 bases; bases outside gene matches: 2. In DNA form, the CDR3 reads TGTGCCAGCAGTTTATGGGGGACAGGGGTCGGGGAGCTGTTTTTT. Protein: CASSLWGTGVGELFF.

The rearrangement joins TRBV5-8 to TRBJ2-3; 8 nucleotides line up with TRBD2. The germline V gene has CDR1 SGHTS and CDR2 YDEGEE. This CDR3 region has 16 residues. Trimming at V came to 4 bases and at J to 0 bases, leaving 7 bases not matched to a gene. CDR3 residues: CASSPLASGSTDTQYF. The CDR3 nucleotides are TGTGCCAGCAGCCCGTTAGCTAGCGGGAGCACAGATACGCAGTATTTT.

The rearrangement uses TRBV12-3 or TRBV12-4 and TRBJ2-1, with D possibly being TRBD2 (5 bases). CDR3 length: 13 residues. V was trimmed by 4 bases and J by 8 bases, leaving 12 bases between them. This CDR3 reads CASSWAEGHEQFF. The DNA of the CDR3 is TGTGCCAGCAGTTGGGCTGAGGGCCATGAGCAGTTCTTC.

This clone has a single count. This chain uses TRBV7-3 with TRBJ2-2; TRBD1 aligns across 9 bases. V shed 5 bases, J shed 8 bases, and the junction held 12 bases outside the gene matches. The CDR3 spans 16 residues. From germline, CDR1 is SGHTA and CDR2 FQGTGA. DNA of the CDR3: TGTGCCAGCAGCCCAGGGACAGGGCCGTTGTGGGGGGAGCTGTTTTTT. Encoded protein: CASSPGTGPLWGELFF. Full variable domain (outside the CDR3, taken from reference TRBV7-3 and TRBJ2-2): GAGVSQTPSNKVTEKGKYVELRCDPISGHTALYWYRQSLGQGPEFLIYFQGTGAADDSGLPNDRFFAVRPEGSVSTLKIQRTERGDSAVYLCASSPGTGPLWGELFFGEGSRLTVL.

In this sample, this clone turned up a few times. The J gene is TRBJ2-7, the V gene TRBV18; D remains ambiguous. The CDR3 has 12 residues. The V gene lost 3 bases and the J gene lost 12 bases, with 15 bases spanning the gap. Germline assignment: CDR1 KGHSH and CDR2 LQKENI. In DNA, the CDR3 is TGTGCCAGCTCACCCCAAATAGCACCTCTGTACTTC. The encoded protein is CASSPQIAPLYF.

The J gene is TRBJ1-3, the V gene TRBV5-1, with 7 bases aligning to TRBD1. After removal of 1 base from V and 6 bases from J, the junction contained 1 base not matched to a gene. The CDR3 runs to 13 residues. The V gene's germline CDR1 is SGHRS and CDR2 YFSETQ. The CDR3 spells CASSLTGENTIYF. The CDR3 coding sequence is TGCGCCAGCAGCTTGACAGGGGAAAACACCATATATTTT.

The chain joins TRBV3-1 (or the pseudogene TRBV3-2) to TRBJ2-7; 9 bases match TRBD2. Germline V gene data show CDR1 as LGHDT and CDR2 as YNNKEL (reference sequence). The CDR3 extends over 14 amino acids. With 2 bases clipped from V and 6 bases from J, the junction kept 5 bases outside the gene matches. CDR3 residues: CASSQSAGGSEQYV. In DNA, the CDR3 is TGTGCCAGCAGCCAATCTGCGGGAGGGAGCGAGCAGTACGTC.

J is TRBJ2-7 and V is TRBV6-5; TRBD2 agrees at 8 bases. The CDR3 totals 13 residues. With V trimmed by 8 bases and J by 3 bases, 6 bases remained unmatched. Germline V gene data show CDR1 as MNHEY and CDR2 as SVGAGI. The CDR3 DNA follows: TGTGCCAGCTCACCCGGGGGGGTCTACGAGCAGTACTTC. Encoded protein: CASSPGGVYEQYF.

The rearrangement joins TRBV11-2 to TRBJ2-1, with 7 bases fitting TRBD2. The trim removed 5 bases at V and 9 bases at J, leaving 4 bases unmatched. The CDR3 totals 12 residues. Germline V CDR1 and CDR2: SGHAT, FQNNGV. The CDR3 reads CASSPTGGEQFF. CDR3 nucleotides: TGTGCCAGCAGCCCAACGGGGGGTGAGCAGTTCTTC.

The chain couples TRBV6-6 to TRBJ1-5, with D perhaps TRBD1 (5 bases). CDR3 length: 15 amino acids. CDR1 MNHNY and CDR2 SVGAGI come from the germline V gene (reference sequence). Trimming stripped 2 bases from V and 1 base from J, with 9 bases between. CDR3 DNA sequence: TGTGCCAGCAGTTACGGAGGGGCAAGCAATCAGCCCCAGCATTTT. This codes for CASSYGGASNQPQHF.

This chain links TRBV9 with TRBJ2-2; TRBD1 agrees at 8 bases. The V gene's germline CDR1 is SGDLS and CDR2 YYNGEE. The CDR3 is 15 residues long. Germline trimming cut 0 bases from V and 7 bases from J; bases unmatched to any gene: 5. CDR3 nucleotides: TGTGCCAGCAGCGTAGGCACAGGGGGGCGCGGGGAGCTGTTTTTT. It encodes CASSVGTGGRGELFF. The variable domain in full, with the rest retrieved from reference TRBV9 and TRBJ2-2, is DSGVTQTPKHLITATGQRVTLRCSPRSGDLSVYWYQQSLDQGLQFLIQYYNGEERAKGNILERFSAQQFPDLHSELNLSSLELGDSALYFCASSVGTGGRGELFFGEGSRLTVL.

The rearrangement uses TRBV5-1 and TRBJ1-4, with D uncertain. CDR1 is SGHRS, CDR2 YFSETQ, per germline. V was cut by 0 bases and J by 6 bases, with 12 bases left in between. The CDR3 totals 15 residues. The CDR3 DNA reads as TGCGCCAGCAGCTTGGACGGTTCCGTTTATGAAAAACTGTTTTTT. It is translated as CASSLDGSVYEKLFF.